In its sample, the clone carrying this TCR beta chain was seen a few times. Its antigen is still unknown. Specified time point: persistent/refractory GD, antithyroid drugs over 5 years with positive TRAb. PBMC-extracted RNA yielded the TCR library. These data belong to a study of regulatory T cells in long-lasting Graves disease. Across the study: More than 5 years of antithyroid drugs with positive TSH receptor antibodies defined persistent Graves' disease. Regarding the study as a whole: TCR diversity was lower in persistent than newly diagnosed Graves' disease. Persistent patients shared 2,700 or so public clonotypes among themselves. Newly diagnosed patients shared fewer, at under 1,000.

The V segment lost 4 bases and the J segment 5 bases; nucleotides outside the gene matches: 9. The CDR3 is 15 residues long. Germline V gene data show CDR1 as MNHEY and CDR2 as SMNVEV (reference sequence). Arm-PCR of CDR3 regions with iRepertoire HTBI primers generated TCR beta libraries. In the authors' methods: The study identified 62 TRBV and about 13 TRBJ segments across samples. TCRdb re-called the multiplex PCR reads through MiXCR, storing one row per CDR3 protein. The authors' filters were not applied to this entry. The sample lists 300,000 or so distinct CDR3 sequences, 20% occurring once. The sequencing here drew on peripheral blood mononuclear cells (PBMCs), taken when the disease was refractory, from a patient treated with antithyroid drugs. This clonotype was obtained from a female donor with Graves disease. V and J are TRBV27 and TRBJ2-7; 9 nucleotides align to TRBD1. The CDR3 loop is CASSWGDRAINEQYF. The CDR3 bases are TGTGCCAGCAGTTGGGGGGACAGGGCTATTAACGAGCAGTACTTC.